This passage covers 23 T cell receptor beta chains from one sample sequenced in a study of OX40 agonist ivuxolimab in advanced cancers. Generated by immunoSEQ multiplex PCR, the TCRdb table keeps only in-frame clones and is missing some. Of approximately 79,000 clones in the sample, 94% were seen once. Material: CD4+ or CD8+ T cells sorted from blood, obtained in a trial of the OX40 agonist ivuxolimab. The receptors here all came from an adult with an advanced solid tumor such as melanoma, head and neck, liver or kidney cancer.

The chain has TRBV5-6 and TRBJ1-1; D might be TRBD1 (5 bases). Looked up from germline, CDR1 is SGHDT and CDR2 is YYEEEE. The CDR3 runs to 13 residues. Trimming removed 0 bases at V and 8 bases at J, with 11 bases between. CDR3 loop: CASSLAAGEEAFF. The CDR3 coding sequence is TGTGCCAGCAGCTTGGCCGCGGGGGAGGAAGCTTTCTTT.

The chain carries TRBV16 and TRBJ1-1; 7 positions match TRBD1. This CDR3 has 15 amino acids. The germline V gene encodes CDR1 KGHSY and CDR2 FQNENV. The junction had 8 bases not matched to a gene; V was cut back by 3 bases and J by 4 bases. For the CDR3, the DNA is TGTGCCAGCAGCCACCCCTTCCGGGACAGCACTGAAGCTTTCTTT. Translation gives CASSHPFRDSTEAFF.

The chain links TRBV28 to TRBJ2-3; 11 positions agree with TRBD2. V shed 1 base and J 0 bases; nucleotides not matched to a gene: 12. Germline-derived CDR1 and CDR2 are MDHEN and SYDVKM. This CDR3 contains 20 residues. CDR3 in DNA: TGTGCCAGCAGTTTATTCCTAGCGGGAGGACGCGGGGATAGCACAGATACGCAGTATTTT. Protein sequence: CASSLFLAGGRGDSTDTQYF. Filled out from reference TRBV28 and TRBJ2-3, the complete variable domain reads DVKVTQSSRYLVKRTGEKVFLECVQDMDHENMFWYRQDPGLGLRLIYFSYDVKMKEKGDIPEGYSVSREKKERFSLILESASTNQTSMYLCASSLFLAGGRGDSTDTQYFGPGTRLTVL.

The chain carries TRBV28 and TRBJ2-7; TRBD2 matches at 12 bases. The CDR3 extends over 17 amino acids. The V gene's germline CDR1 is MDHEN and CDR2 SYDVKM. V trimming: 5 bases; J trimming: 3 bases; junction bases outside the gene matches: 11. This chain's CDR3 is CASSPALAGGPIYEQYF. CDR3 nucleotide sequence: TGTGCCAGCAGTCCCGCCCTAGCGGGAGGGCCAATCTACGAGCAGTACTTC.

The V call is TRBV28, the J call TRBJ1-1; D is ambiguous. The germline gives CDR1 MDHEN, CDR2 SYDVKM. The CDR3 is 12 residues long. The V end was cut by 4 bases, the J end by 5 bases, with 8 bases between. CDR3 sequence reads: CASSYRGTEAFF. CDR3 in DNA: TGTGCCAGCAGTTACCGGGGAACTGAAGCTTTCTTT.

This clone appeared a single time. V gene TRBV6-5 combines with J gene TRBJ1-5; D unclear. Germline CDR1 is MNHEY and CDR2 is SVGAGI. The CDR3 has 14 residues. V gave up 0 bases and J gave up 5 bases, with 8 bases separating them. The CDR3 region is CASSYSADYQPQHF. CDR3 bases: TGTGCCAGCAGTTACTCGGCGGACTATCAGCCCCAGCATTTT.

This clone was observed a single time. J is TRBJ2-2 and V is TRBV7-2; a possible D gene is TRBD1 (5 bases). Germline V gene data show CDR1 as SGHTA and CDR2 as FQGNSA. The CDR3 is 16 amino acids. Between the trimmed V and J ends, which lost 1 base and 4 bases, there was a span of 13 bases. The CDR3, as DNA: TGTGCCAGCAGCTTAGTTTATTGGGGCGGCACCGGGGAGCTGTTTTTT. It yields the protein CASSLVYWGGTGELFF.

The chain carries TRBV28 and TRBJ1-1; 7 positions match TRBD1. Trimming at V came to 4 bases and at J to 3 bases, leaving 8 bases not matched to a gene. The germline V gene has CDR1 MDHEN and CDR2 SYDVKM. The CDR3 extends over 15 amino acids. CDR3 coding DNA: TGTGCCAGCAGTTCCGCAGGGGGTTCGGACACTGAAGCTTTCTTT. Protein: CASSSAGGSDTEAFF.

The chain recombines TRBV9 with TRBJ2-7, with a possible D match to TRBD2 (5 bases). The CDR3 consists of 15 residues. V was clipped by 4 bases and J by 0 bases, with 14 bases between them. The V gene's germline CDR1 is SGDLS and CDR2 YYNGEE. This chain's CDR3 is CASSSGVLGSYEQYF. CDR3 DNA: TGTGCCAGCAGCTCCGGGGTATTAGGCTCCTACGAGCAGTACTTC. Complete variable domain (other parts from reference TRBV9 and TRBJ2-7): DSGVTQTPKHLITATGQRVTLRCSPRSGDLSVYWYQQSLDQGLQFLIQYYNGEERAKGNILERFSAQQFPDLHSELNLSSLELGDSALYFCASSSGVLGSYEQYFGPGTRLTVT.

V gene TRBV18 combines with J gene TRBJ2-7, with D uncertain. The CDR3 contains 11 residues. Germline loops: CDR1 KGHSH, CDR2 LQKENI. V was shortened by 5 bases and J by 0 bases, with 2 bases between the two germline ends. The CDR3 loop reads CASSTSYEQYF. The CDR3 bases are TGTGCCAGCTCAACCTCCTACGAGCAGTACTTC.

In DNA, the CDR3 is TGCAGCCTCCCGGGACCGGGGAATGAGCAGTTCTTC. It codes for CSLPGPGNEQFF. The chain combines TRBV29-1 with TRBJ2-1; D possibly matches TRBD1 or TRBD2 (5 bases each). This CDR3 spans 12 amino acids. V was cut by 8 bases and J by 7 bases, with 15 bases left in between. Germline V lookup: CDR1 SQVTM, CDR2 ANQGSEA.

The rearrangement links TRBV27 to TRBJ1-2; the D gene is possibly TRBD1 (6 bases). Trimming pared 1 base from V and 0 bases from J, leaving 12 bases between. The CDR3 totals 16 residues. Germline CDR1 is MNHEY and CDR2 is SMNVEV (reference sequence). DNA for the CDR3: TGTGCCAGCAGTTTATACGGACAGAGCTCTAACTATGGCTACACCTTC. Amino acids: CASSLYGQSSNYGYTF.

The chain has TRBV5-4 and TRBJ2-2; D is unclear. Germline CDR1 reads SGHNT; CDR2 reads YYREEE (reference sequence). This CDR3 has 12 residues. Trimming stripped 2 bases from V and 6 bases from J, with 5 bases between. The CDR3 loop reads CASSLSSGELFF. The CDR3 coding sequence is TGTGCCAGCAGCTTATCTTCCGGGGAGCTGTTTTTT.

This chain joins TRBV5-1 and TRBJ2-7, with 7 positions matching TRBD2. CDR1 and CDR2 (germline): SGHRS, YFSETQ. The CDR3 consists of 13 residues. J lost 1 base, V lost 6 bases, and 4 bases had no gene match. This CDR3 is CASTTGRSYEQYF. CDR3 DNA sequence: TGCGCCAGCACGACCGGGAGGTCCTACGAGCAGTACTTC.

The chain has TRBV13 and TRBJ1-5; perhaps TRBD1 as D (6 bases). CDR1 is PRHDT, CDR2 FYEKMQ, per germline (reference sequence). The CDR3 has 16 residues. The V end was cut by 2 bases, the J end by 6 bases, with 17 bases between. Written as DNA, the CDR3 is TGTGCCAGCAGCTTATCAGGGGAGGAGAGTGGTCAGCCCCAGCATTTT. It is translated as CASSLSGEESGQPQHF.

DNA for the CDR3: TGCAGCGTTGAAGAGGGGGCCCACGAGCAGTACTTC. Translation gives CSVEEGAHEQYF. V and J are TRBV29-1 and TRBJ2-7; D might be TRBD1 (6 bases). Germline CDR1 and CDR2: SQVTM and ANQGSEA. This CDR3 spans 12 amino acids. The germline V and J ends were trimmed by 0 bases and 5 bases, with 8 bases remaining between them.

V is TRBV7-6 and J is TRBJ2-7; D unresolved. Deletions cut 5 bases from V and 2 bases from J, with 16 bases between. CDR1 and CDR2 (germline): SGHVS, FNYEAQ. The CDR3 spans 15 residues. As DNA, the CDR3 is TGTGCCAGCAGCCAAGGGTCGGGTCTTACCTACGAGCAGTACTTC. This gives the protein CASSQGSGLTYEQYF.

The chain carries TRBV7-6 and TRBJ2-7, with D possibly matching TRBD2 (5 bases). The germline CDR1 and CDR2 sequences are SGHVS and FNYEAQ. Between the trimmed V and J ends, which lost 1 base and 0 bases, there was a span of 10 bases. The CDR3 is made up of 15 amino acids. CDR3 amino acids: CASSLERHHSYEQYF. CDR3 nucleotides: TGTGCCAGCAGCTTAGAGCGGCACCACTCCTACGAGCAGTACTTC.

The chain carries TRBV6-5 and TRBJ1-2; weak D call: TRBD1 (5 bases). V lost 8 bases and J 5 bases, leaving 15 bases between the germline ends. CDR3 length equals 13 residues. Looked up from germline, CDR1 is MNHEY and CDR2 is SVGAGI. CDR3 sequence: CASVGTAQYGYTF. CDR3 bases: TGTGCCAGCGTCGGGACTGCCCAATATGGCTACACCTTC.

The DNA for the CDR3 is TGTGCCAGAAGCTTGTTACAGGGGAGCTCCTACGAGCAGTACTTC. Translating gives CARSLLQGSSYEQYF. The chain uses TRBV5-3 and TRBJ2-7; 7 bases line up with TRBD1. TRBV5-3 is sorted into the ORF group, with uncertain function. The CDR3 spans 15 residues. Unmatched junction bases numbered 4, after V lost 1 base and J lost 0 bases.

This clone was detected once. This sequence joins TRBV9 and TRBJ1-1; D is ambiguous. Trimming stripped 4 bases from V and 4 bases from J, with 14 bases between. The CDR3 length is 14 residues. The germline CDR1 and CDR2 sequences are SGDLS and YYNGEE. As DNA, the CDR3 is TGTGCCAGCAGCCTAGTTGGGGTAAGCACTGAAGCTTTCTTT. Translation gives CASSLVGVSTEAFF.

This rearrangement joins TRBV9 to TRBJ2-3, with TRBD2 identical over 12 bases. The J segment lost 1 base and the V segment lost 4 bases, leaving 1 base of the junction unmatched. The germline V gene has CDR1 SGDLS and CDR2 YYNGEE. The CDR3 length is 15 residues. The CDR3 nucleotides are TGTGCCAGCAGCCTAGCGGGAGGGGGCACAGATACGCAGTATTTT. Residues: CASSLAGGGTDTQYF.

The J gene is TRBJ1-3, the V gene TRBV28, with D tentatively TRBD1 (5 bases). The germline V gene encodes CDR1 MDHEN and CDR2 SYDVKM. V was cut by 3 bases and J by 1 base, with 13 bases left in between. This CDR3 region has 16 residues. The CDR3 is CASSLPGRRSGNTIYF. The CDR3 nucleotides are TGTGCCAGCAGTTTGCCGGGACGCAGATCTGGAAACACCATATATTTT.